This record covers a single TCR beta chain. The sample belongs to a study of blood T cell repertoires in COVID-19. Study overall: From T cells, B-cell-depleted T cells, or PBMCs came the material, which was cDNA or gDNA.

Methods used by the authors: Amplification from reference gene primers served as the basis for estimated nucleated cell counts. Assay: immunoSEQ multiplex PCR; the TCRdb copy retains only in-frame clones and omits some. The D gene and trimming were derived from the DNA, and the V and J assignments and clone size from that table. This table holds about 220,000 clones, roughly 80% found once. The TCR comes from an elderly woman with COVID-19, enrolled during active disease. The source material was peripheral blood.

The CDR3 here is CASSVNFGGSPLHF. In DNA, the CDR3 is TGCGCCAGCAGCGTTAATTTCGGGGGTTCACCCCTCCACTTT. The genes are TRBV5-1 and TRBJ1-6; tentative D call: TRBD1 (5 bases). Germline values: CDR1 SGHRS, CDR2 YFSETQ. The CDR3 spans 14 residues. Trimming removed 4 bases from V and 9 bases from J, with 14 bases in between.